The source of this T cell receptor (beta chain) is a study of T cells expressing NK-cell markers. 5'RACE template switching with UMIs generated TCR beta cDNA. TCRdb reprocessed the 5' RACE reads and reports one entry per CDR3 protein, with no DNA. The sample includes over 150,000 distinct CDR3 sequences. The source of this sequence is a woman between 50 and 59 years old in good health. Source material: blood T cells: a sorted CD56 or NKG2C T cell subset, CD4+ or CD8+ T cells, or bulk PBMC T cells (not recorded which).

The CDR3 loop reads CATLSIAGDDTQYF. This sequence joins TRBV27 and TRBJ2-3; there is no DNA to check the TCRdb D call of TRBD2. The CDR3 runs 14 residues. Germline values: CDR1 MNHEY, CDR2 SMNVEV (reference sequence).